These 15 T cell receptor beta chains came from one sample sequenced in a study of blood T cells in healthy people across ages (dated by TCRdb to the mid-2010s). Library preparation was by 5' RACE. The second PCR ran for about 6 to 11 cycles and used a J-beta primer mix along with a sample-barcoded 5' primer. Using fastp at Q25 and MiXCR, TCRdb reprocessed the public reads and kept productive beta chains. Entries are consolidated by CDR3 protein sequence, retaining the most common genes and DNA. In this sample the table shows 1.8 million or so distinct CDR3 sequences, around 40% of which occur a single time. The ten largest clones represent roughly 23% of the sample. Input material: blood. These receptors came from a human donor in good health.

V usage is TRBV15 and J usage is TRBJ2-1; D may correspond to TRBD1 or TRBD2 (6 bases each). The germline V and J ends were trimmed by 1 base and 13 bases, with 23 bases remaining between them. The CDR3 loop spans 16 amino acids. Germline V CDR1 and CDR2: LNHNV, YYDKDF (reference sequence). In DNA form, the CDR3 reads TGTGCCACCAGCAGAGTTCCCCTCCGGGGGCAAGAGACCCAGTTCTTC. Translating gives CATSRVPLRGQETQFF.

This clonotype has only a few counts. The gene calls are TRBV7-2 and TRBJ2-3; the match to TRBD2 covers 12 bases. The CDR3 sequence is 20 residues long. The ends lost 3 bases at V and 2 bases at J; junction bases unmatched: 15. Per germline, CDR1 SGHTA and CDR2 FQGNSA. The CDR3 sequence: CASSFRLAGDSRADTDTQYF. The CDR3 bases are TGTGCCAGCAGCTTCCGACTAGCGGGGGACTCCCGTGCTGACACAGATACGCAGTATTTT.

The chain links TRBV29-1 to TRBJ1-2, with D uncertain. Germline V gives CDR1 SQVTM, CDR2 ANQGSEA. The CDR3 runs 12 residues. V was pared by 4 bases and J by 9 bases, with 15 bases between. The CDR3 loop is CSVVLGSGCYTF. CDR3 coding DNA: TGCAGCGTTGTTTTGGGCTCCGGGTGCTACACCTTC.

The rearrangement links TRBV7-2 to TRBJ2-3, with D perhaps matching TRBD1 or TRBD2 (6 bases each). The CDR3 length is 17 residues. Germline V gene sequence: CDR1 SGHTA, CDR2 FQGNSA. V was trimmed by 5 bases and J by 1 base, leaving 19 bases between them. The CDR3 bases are TGTGCCAGCAGCCCAGGAGGGGGGCCCATTGGCACAGATACGCAGTATTTT. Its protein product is CASSPGGGPIGTDTQYF.

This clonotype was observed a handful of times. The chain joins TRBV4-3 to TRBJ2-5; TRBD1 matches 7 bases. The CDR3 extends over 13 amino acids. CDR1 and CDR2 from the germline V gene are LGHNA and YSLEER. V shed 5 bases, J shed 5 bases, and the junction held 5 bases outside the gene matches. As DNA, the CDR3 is TGCGCCAGCAGCGCGACAGGGTGGGAGACCCAGTACTTC. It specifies CASSATGWETQYF.

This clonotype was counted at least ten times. The CDR3 DNA sequence: TGTGCCAGCAGTTTAGTCATAGGACAGGGTACCAATGAGCAGTTCTTC. This translates into CASSLVIGQGTNEQFF. The chain recombines TRBV12-3 or TRBV12-4 with TRBJ2-1, with 8 bases matching TRBD1. The V and J ends lost 1 base and 6 bases, in that order; junction bases with no gene match: 8. This CDR3 region has 16 residues.

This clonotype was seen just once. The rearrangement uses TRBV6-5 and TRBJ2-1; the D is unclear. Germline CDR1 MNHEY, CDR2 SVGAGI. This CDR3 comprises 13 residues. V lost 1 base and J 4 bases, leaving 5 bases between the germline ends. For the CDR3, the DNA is TGTGCCAGCAGTTACTTGAGGTACAATGAGCAGTTCTTC. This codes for CASSYLRYNEQFF.

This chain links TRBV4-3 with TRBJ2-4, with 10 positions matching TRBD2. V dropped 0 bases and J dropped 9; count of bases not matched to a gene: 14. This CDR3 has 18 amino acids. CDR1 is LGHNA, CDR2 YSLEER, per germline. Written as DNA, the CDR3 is TGCGCCAGCAGCCAAGAGGGTGGGCTAGCGGGGGAGCAGGGCATTCAGTACTTC. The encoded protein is CASSQEGGLAGEQGIQYF.

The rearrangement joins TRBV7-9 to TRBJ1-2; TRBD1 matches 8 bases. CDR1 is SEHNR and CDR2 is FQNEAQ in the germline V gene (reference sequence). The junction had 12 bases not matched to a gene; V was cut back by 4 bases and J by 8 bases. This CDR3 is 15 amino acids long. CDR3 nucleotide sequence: TGTGCCAGCAGCTCTGGACCGGACAGGGCTAGCGGCTACACCTTC. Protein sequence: CASSSGPDRASGYTF.

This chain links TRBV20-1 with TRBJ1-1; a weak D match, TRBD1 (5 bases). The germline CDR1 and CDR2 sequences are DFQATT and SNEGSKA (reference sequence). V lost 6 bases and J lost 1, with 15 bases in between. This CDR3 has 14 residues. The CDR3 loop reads CSARLIGQNTEAFF. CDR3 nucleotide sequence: TGCAGTGCGCGTTTGATTGGACAGAACACTGAAGCTTTCTTT.

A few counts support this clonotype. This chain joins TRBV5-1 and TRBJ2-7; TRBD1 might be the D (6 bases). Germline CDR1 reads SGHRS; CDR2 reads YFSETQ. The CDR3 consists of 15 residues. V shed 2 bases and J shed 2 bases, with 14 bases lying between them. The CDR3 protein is CASSFVDSPTYEQYF. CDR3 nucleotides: TGCGCCAGCAGCTTCGTGGACAGCCCTACCTACGAGCAGTACTTC. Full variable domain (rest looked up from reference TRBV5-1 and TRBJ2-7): KAGVTQTPRYLIKTRGQQVTLSCSPISGHRSVSWYQQTPGQGLQFLFEYFSETQRNKGNFPGRFSGRQFSNSRSEMNVSTLELGDSALYLCASSFVDSPTYEQYFGPGTRLTVT.

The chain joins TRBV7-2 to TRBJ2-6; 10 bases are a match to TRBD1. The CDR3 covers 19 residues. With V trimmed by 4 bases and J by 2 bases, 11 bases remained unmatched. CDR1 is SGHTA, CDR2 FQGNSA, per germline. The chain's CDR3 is CASSSTGTGVPTGANVLTF. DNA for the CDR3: TGTGCCAGCAGCTCGACCGGGACAGGGGTTCCCACTGGGGCCAACGTCCTGACTTTC.

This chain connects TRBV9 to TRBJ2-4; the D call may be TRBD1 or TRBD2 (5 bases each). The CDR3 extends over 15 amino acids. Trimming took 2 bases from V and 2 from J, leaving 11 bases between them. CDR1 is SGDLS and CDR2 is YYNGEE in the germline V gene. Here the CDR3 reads CASSVGAITKNIQYF. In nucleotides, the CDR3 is TGTGCCAGCAGCGTCGGGGCGATTACCAAAAACATTCAGTACTTC.

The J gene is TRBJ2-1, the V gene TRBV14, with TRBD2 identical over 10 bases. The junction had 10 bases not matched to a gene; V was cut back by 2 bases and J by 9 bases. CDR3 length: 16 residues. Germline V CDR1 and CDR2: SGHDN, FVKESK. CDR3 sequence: CASSQYSGGFMSEQFF. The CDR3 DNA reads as TGTGCCAGCAGCCAATATAGCGGGGGGTTCATGAGTGAGCAGTTCTTC.

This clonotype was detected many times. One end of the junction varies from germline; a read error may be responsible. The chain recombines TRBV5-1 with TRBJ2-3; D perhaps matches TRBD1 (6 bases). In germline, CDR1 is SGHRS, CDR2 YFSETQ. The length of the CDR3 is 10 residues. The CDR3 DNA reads TGTGCCAGCAGGGGAGATACGCAGTATTTT. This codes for CASRGDTQYF.